The next 23 T cell receptor beta chains were all read from a single sample in a study of shared T cell receptors in the human thymus. This table comes from immunoSEQ multiplex PCR, and its TCRdb copy is limited to in-frame clones, with some not included. The sample holds under 850,000 clones, approximately 88% seen once. This sample also belongs to another study, concerning human thymus T cells.

The sequenced sample consisted of thymocytes. These receptors all stem from a boy in the first two years of life with a congenital heart defect.

The V call is TRBV7-2, the J call TRBJ2-3; tentatively, D is TRBD1 (5 bases). The V end lost 11 bases, the J end lost 3 bases, and 15 bases lay between the germline ends. Germline CDR1 reads SGHTA; CDR2 reads FQGNSA. The CDR3 is 13 amino acids. DNA for the CDR3: TGTGCCGTGGCCAGGGATGAGACAGATACGCAGTATTTT. It encodes CAVARDETDTQYF. The whole variable domain, filled in from reference TRBV7-2 and TRBJ2-3, reads GAGVSQSPSNKVTEKGKDVELRCDPISGHTALYWYRQSLGQGLEFLIYFQGNSAPDKSGLPSDRFSAERTGGSVSTLTIQRTQQEDSAVYLCAVARDETDTQYFGPGTRLTVL.

V is TRBV5-6 and J is TRBJ1-2; a possible D gene is TRBD1 (6 bases). Deletions cut 2 bases from V and 2 bases from J, with 10 bases between. The germline V gene has CDR1 SGHDT and CDR2 YYEEEE. The CDR3 is 14 amino acids. The DNA of the CDR3 is TGTGCCAGCAGCTTCGGACAGAGGAACTATGGCTACACCTTC. It codes for CASSFGQRNYGYTF.

The chain couples TRBV27 to TRBJ2-5; possible D gene TRBD2, 7 bases. The length of the CDR3 is 16 residues. Trimming took 8 bases from V and 1 from J, leaving 20 bases between them. Germline loops: CDR1 MNHEY, CDR2 SMNVEV (reference sequence). The chain's CDR3 is CASSVGRGALQETQYF. CDR3 nucleotides: TGTGCCAGCTCGGTAGGTCGGGGGGCCCTCCAAGAGACCCAGTACTTC.

The chain has TRBV2 and TRBJ2-7; TRBD2 matches 13 bases. CDR3 size: 16 residues. V dropped 5 bases and J dropped 0; count of bases not matched to a gene: 4. Germline V gives CDR1 SNHLY, CDR2 FYNNEI. In DNA form, the CDR3 reads TGTGCCAGCAGTCCCGGGACTAGCGGGATCTCCTACGAGCAGTACTTC. This codes for CASSPGTSGISYEQYF.

The chain carries TRBV6-4 and TRBJ1-2; TRBD1 agrees at 8 bases. CDR1 is MRHNA, CDR2 SNTAGT, per germline. The CDR3 is 15 amino acids. V was pared by 5 bases and J by 4 bases, with 9 bases of the junction left unmatched. DNA for the CDR3: TGTGCCAGCAGTAAAAAGACAGGGGATTTCTATGGCTACACCTTC. Amino acids: CASSKKTGDFYGYTF.

This clone is a singleton in its sample. The chain combines TRBV4-1 with TRBJ2-1, with 8 nucleotides matching TRBD2. The V and J ends lost 1 base and 2 bases, in that order; junction bases with no gene match: 13. Germline CDR1 is MGHRA and CDR2 is YSYEKL. The CDR3 is 19 residues long. In nucleotides, the CDR3 is TGCGCCAGCAGCCAAGGAGAAGCGGGAGCCTTGGAGGCCTACAATGAGCAGTTCTTC. Its protein product is CASSQGEAGALEAYNEQFF.

J is TRBJ2-7 and V is TRBV14, with 7 bases matching TRBD2. V was clipped by 4 bases and J by 1 base; unmatched bases: 10. Germline CDR1 reads SGHDN; CDR2 reads FVKESK. The CDR3 spans 16 residues. CDR3: CASSPRGGDPSYEQYF. The CDR3 bases are TGTGCCAGCAGCCCTCGCGGGGGAGACCCTTCCTACGAGCAGTACTTC.

The chain recombines TRBV11-2 with TRBJ2-3; 9 positions agree with TRBD2. V shed 2 bases and J 5 bases; nucleotides not matched to a gene: 14. This CDR3 contains 18 residues. Germline-derived CDR1 and CDR2 are SGHAT and FQNNGV. The CDR3 bases are TGTGCCAGCAGCTTAAGGGTTCGTGGTGTAGCGGGAGAAGATACGCAGTATTTT. Amino acids: CASSLRVRGVAGEDTQYF.

This clone is a singleton in its sample. The chain has TRBV4-1 and TRBJ2-3, with TRBD2 matching over 7 bases. The CDR3 loop spans 17 amino acids. The J segment lost 5 bases and the V segment lost 4 bases, leaving 15 bases of the junction unmatched. Germline CDR1 and CDR2: MGHRA and YSYEKL. The CDR3 protein is CASSPLPQRGGGDTQYF. CDR3 bases: TGCGCCAGCAGCCCCCTCCCCCAGCGGGGTGGGGGAGATACGCAGTATTTT.

This chain joins TRBV28 and TRBJ2-7, with 9 bases aligning to TRBD1. V gave up 7 bases and J gave up 1 base; unmatched junction bases: 8. CDR1 and CDR2 from the germline V gene are MDHEN and SYDVKM. This CDR3 has 15 residues. The CDR3 protein is CASTGRDRESYEQYF. CDR3 DNA sequence: TGTGCCAGCACGGGCCGGGACAGGGAATCCTACGAGCAGTACTTC.

The CDR3 loop reads CASSHFSSYNEQFF. The CDR3 region has the DNA TGCGCCAGCAGCCACTTCAGCTCCTACAATGAGCAGTTCTTC. J is TRBJ2-1 and V is TRBV4-1; D unresolved. There are 14 residues in the CDR3. The germline V and J ends were trimmed by 3 bases and 0 bases, with 6 bases remaining between them. Germline CDR1 and CDR2: MGHRA and YSYEKL.

The chain recombines TRBV28 with TRBJ2-6; TRBD1 agrees at 8 bases. The CDR3 extends over 16 amino acids. Germline-derived CDR1 and CDR2 are MDHEN and SYDVKM. Trimming removed 5 bases from V and 2 bases from J; junction bases left unmatched: 5. The CDR3 region is CASSPSTGAGANVLTF. For the CDR3, the DNA is TGTGCCAGCAGTCCCTCGACAGGGGCTGGGGCCAACGTCCTGACTTTC. The full variable domain, with the rest looked up from reference TRBV28 and TRBJ2-6, is DVKVTQSSRYLVKRTGEKVFLECVQDMDHENMFWYRQDPGLGLRLIYFSYDVKMKEKGDIPEGYSVSREKKERFSLILESASTNQTSMYLCASSPSTGAGANVLTFGAGSRLTVL.

The V and J genes are TRBV11-2 and TRBJ1-2; the D is unclear. Germline V lookup: CDR1 SGHAT, CDR2 FQNNGV. The CDR3 sequence is 15 residues long. V shed 4 bases and J shed 0 bases, with 12 bases lying between them. This CDR3 is CASSSARLPNYGYTF. CDR3 coding DNA: TGTGCCAGCAGCTCCGCCAGGCTCCCTAACTATGGCTACACCTTC.

The chain carries TRBV27 and TRBJ2-3; no firm D call. Germline V gene lookup returns CDR1 MNHEY and CDR2 SMNVEV (reference sequence). There are 13 residues in the CDR3. Trimming left V 4 bases short and J 1 base short, with 6 bases between. The chain's CDR3 is CASSWLGTDTQYF. The CDR3 nucleotides are TGTGCCAGCAGTTGGCTAGGCACAGATACGCAGTATTTT.

This clone was recorded a few times. The DNA for the CDR3 is TGTGCCAGCAGGCCCCAGGGGTTTGGAAACACCATATATTTT. Its protein product is CASRPQGFGNTIYF. This sequence joins TRBV6-5 and TRBJ1-3; D is perhaps TRBD1 (6 bases). Trimming shortened V by 6 bases and J by 3 bases, and 12 bases separated the two germline ends. The germline gives CDR1 MNHEY, CDR2 SVGAGI. The CDR3 runs to 14 residues.

The V call is TRBV10-3, the J call TRBJ2-3; 7 nucleotides match TRBD2. The V gene end was trimmed by 3 bases and the J gene end by 3 bases; junction bases not matched to a gene: 9. The CDR3 covers 16 residues. Germline lookup yields CDR1 ENHRY and CDR2 SYGVKD. The CDR3 DNA reads as TGTGCCATCAGTGAATCGAGAGGGAGGGCTACAGATACGCAGTATTTT. It encodes CAISESRGRATDTQYF.

The chain joins TRBV10-3 to TRBJ2-2, with D maybe TRBD2 (5 bases). The CDR3 contains 18 residues. The V gene's germline CDR1 is ENHRY and CDR2 SYGVKD. V gave up 4 bases and J gave up 5 bases, with 23 bases separating them. The CDR3 DNA reads TGTGCCATCAGTGGTCGGGCCCCCTGGGAGACGGGGACCGGGGAGCTGTTTTTT. Its protein is CAISGRAPWETGTGELFF.

The chain joins TRBV6-5 to TRBJ1-6; the D is unclear. The CDR3 has 15 residues. Germline values: CDR1 MNHEY, CDR2 SVGAGI. Trimming took 2 bases from V and 10 from J, leaving 15 bases between them. CDR3 loop: CASSYGLRRTSPLHF. The CDR3 DNA follows: TGTGCCAGCAGTTACGGGCTCCGTCGCACCTCACCCCTCCACTTT.

The chain is built from TRBV27 and TRBJ2-7; 7 bases align to TRBD1. The V gene's germline CDR1 is MNHEY and CDR2 SMNVEV (reference sequence). This CDR3 contains 15 residues. The trim removed 3 bases at V and 1 base at J, leaving 6 bases unmatched. The CDR3 loop reads CASSLTQGPSYEQYF. CDR3 sequence (DNA): TGTGCCAGCAGTTTGACACAGGGGCCGTCCTACGAGCAGTACTTC.

This chain uses TRBV7-2 with TRBJ1-1, with TRBD1 as a possible D gene (6 bases). The CDR3 contains 12 residues. The ends were cut back, 4 bases at V and 11 bases at J, with 14 bases in the middle. Germline loops: CDR1 SGHTA, CDR2 FQGNSA. DNA of the CDR3: TGTGCCAGCAGCTCCAGAGGGGGAGAGGCTTTCTTT. Residues: CASSSRGGEAFF.

J is TRBJ2-1 and V is TRBV4-3, with a tentative D call TRBD1 (5 bases). The CDR3 extends over 14 amino acids. CDR1 is LGHNA and CDR2 is YSLEER in the germline V gene. V lost 2 bases, J lost 7 bases, and 12 bases lay in between. The CDR3 DNA reads as TGCGCCAGCAGCCAACGCCAACAGGAAAATGAGCAGTTCTTC. Its protein is CASSQRQQENEQFF.

This rearrangement joins TRBV6-5 to TRBJ2-7, with 9 bases matching TRBD1. CDR1 is MNHEY and CDR2 is SVGAGI in the germline V gene. This CDR3 spans 15 amino acids. V was pared by 4 bases and J by 3 bases, with 7 bases of the junction left unmatched. The CDR3 DNA is TGTGCCAGCAGTTCCCGGGACAGGGTTATCTACGAGCAGTACTTC. As protein: CASSSRDRVIYEQYF.

This clone came up once. The CDR3 does not close with the conserved phenylalanine or tryptophan, likely indicating a read error. No DNA is shown, since the ends of the CDR3 on it are uncertain; the CDR3 is the one TCRdb lists. The chain is built from TRBV21-1 and TRBJ2-7; whether TRBD1, the table's D call, matches the DNA was not checked. TRBV21-1 is described as a pseudogene. The CDR3 region is 12 residues in length, termini included. This CDR3 reads CASSHSLQGALC.